This T cell receptor (beta chain) was retrieved from a study of blood T cell repertoires in COVID-19. In the original workflow: Estimates of nucleated cell counts were drawn from the amplification of reference gene primers. The data were produced by immunoSEQ multiplex PCR, yet TCRdb's version contains in-frame clones alone and is incomplete. V, J and clone size reflect that table, while D and trimming were determined from the DNA. The sample holds about 250,000 clones; about four fifths are singletons and the top ten take around 8.9%. This clone turned up a few times. Sequencing was performed on peripheral blood. This clonotype was obtained from a man at least 80 years old with acute or convalescent COVID-19.

The CDR3, as DNA: TGTGCCAGCAGCTCCGTGGTAAGCATCCGGACAGATACGCAGTATTTT. This gives the protein CASSSVVSIRTDTQYF. The J gene is TRBJ2-3, the V gene TRBV3-1 (or the pseudogene TRBV3-2); unclear D gene. Germline assignment: CDR1 LGHDT and CDR2 YNNKEL (reference sequence). CDR3 size: 16 residues. Trimming removed 5 bases at V and 3 bases at J, with 18 bases between.